The rows below give T cell receptor beta chains drawn from one sample of a study of beta chain features in type 1 diabetes. TCRdb keeps only in-frame clones here, not all; method: immunoSEQ multiplex PCR. This table holds hundreds of thousands of clones, around 16% found once. The sequencing input was naive CD4+ T cells from blood. Receptors were obtained from a man aged 18 to 29 in good health. CDR3s include the opening cysteine and the closing phenylalanine or tryptophan. A D gene is named only where the DNA matches it firmly.

j_gene	v_gene	d_gene	len	CDR3aa
TRBJ1-5	TRBV7-2	NA	13	CASTQYSNQPQHF
TRBJ2-7	TRBV7-2	TRBD1	14	CASSLDRGSHEQYF
TRBJ2-3	TRBV7-3	NA	14	CASSGRLSTDTQYF
TRBJ2-1	TRBV5-1	TRBD2	15	CASSLAASGKNEQFF
TRBJ1-5	TRBV10-3	NA	15	CAISDLRIGPKSQHF
TRBJ2-3	TRBV30	NA	16	CAWDRGLGPSTDTQYF
TRBJ1-2	TRBV6-5	NA	12	CASRPQAYGYTF
TRBJ1-5	TRBV15	NA	14	CATSGWGLGQPQHF
TRBJ1-1	TRBV29-1	NA	13	CSGGEQGGTEAFF
TRBJ2-3	TRBV4-2	NA	15	CASSQAPLSTDTQYF
TRBJ2-5	TRBV6-5	TRBD1	15	CASSSGQGRQETQYF
TRBJ1-4	TRBV4-3	TRBD1	16	CASSQEGQGAGEKLFF
TRBJ1-1	TRBV5-6	NA	14	CASSPSWRNTEAFF
TRBJ2-7	TRBV5-1	NA	15	CASSLEPDSSYEQYF
TRBJ1-5	TRBV20-1	NA	11	CSAGKNQPQHF
TRBJ2-3	TRBV5-4	NA	12	CASTRSTDTQYF
NA	TRBV10-3	TRBD1	14	CAIRGTVRSYEQYF
TRBJ2-3	TRBV9	TRBD2	16	CASSVAPAGGTDTQYF
TRBJ1-4	TRBV7-2	NA	15	CASSLAQGSNEKLFF
TRBJ2-5	TRBV5-1	TRBD2	14	CASRSSGDQETQYF
TRBJ2-2	TRBV18	NA	15	CASSTRTDNTGELFF
TRBJ1-6	TRBV7-3	TRBD1	14	CASSPDRVGSPLHF
TRBJ2-3	TRBV10-3	TRBD1	12	CASDRGTDTQYF
TRBJ2-1	TRBV6-5	NA	15	CASSYSLASYNEQFF
TRBJ1-1	TRBV7-2	NA	13	CASSLELNTEAFF
TRBJ2-7	TRBV6-1	TRBD2	15	CASIPPGLGAYEQYF
TRBJ2-7	TRBV7-9	NA	13	CASSLQGYYEQYF
TRBJ2-7	TRBV7-2	TRBD2	15	CASSLGVAGGGEQYF
TRBJ1-5	TRBV5-1	TRBD1	15	CASSGGQGGNQPQHF
TRBJ1-4	TRBV7-2	NA	16	CASSLARGGANEKLFF
TRBJ2-5	TRBV19	NA	13	CASSTRQEETQYF
TRBJ1-5	TRBV2	NA	14	CASSVQGSNQPQHF
TRBJ2-3	TRBV4-3	TRBD2	15	CASSPRSGGSDTQYF
TRBJ1-4	TRBV25-1	NA	13	CASSLQLNEKLFF
TRBJ1-4	TRBV6-5	TRBD1	15	CASRPPQGMAEKLFF
TRBJ2-7	TRBV7-9	NA	13	CASSKGGVYEQYF
TRBJ1-1	TRBV9	NA	13	CASSVGRNTEAFF
TRBJ2-7	TRBV10-3	TRBD2	15	CAISESSGSPREQYF
TRBJ2-2	TRBV12-5	NA	12	CASGLSSGELFF
TRBJ1-6	TRBV6-1	TRBD1	18	CASSATTGASSYNSPLHF